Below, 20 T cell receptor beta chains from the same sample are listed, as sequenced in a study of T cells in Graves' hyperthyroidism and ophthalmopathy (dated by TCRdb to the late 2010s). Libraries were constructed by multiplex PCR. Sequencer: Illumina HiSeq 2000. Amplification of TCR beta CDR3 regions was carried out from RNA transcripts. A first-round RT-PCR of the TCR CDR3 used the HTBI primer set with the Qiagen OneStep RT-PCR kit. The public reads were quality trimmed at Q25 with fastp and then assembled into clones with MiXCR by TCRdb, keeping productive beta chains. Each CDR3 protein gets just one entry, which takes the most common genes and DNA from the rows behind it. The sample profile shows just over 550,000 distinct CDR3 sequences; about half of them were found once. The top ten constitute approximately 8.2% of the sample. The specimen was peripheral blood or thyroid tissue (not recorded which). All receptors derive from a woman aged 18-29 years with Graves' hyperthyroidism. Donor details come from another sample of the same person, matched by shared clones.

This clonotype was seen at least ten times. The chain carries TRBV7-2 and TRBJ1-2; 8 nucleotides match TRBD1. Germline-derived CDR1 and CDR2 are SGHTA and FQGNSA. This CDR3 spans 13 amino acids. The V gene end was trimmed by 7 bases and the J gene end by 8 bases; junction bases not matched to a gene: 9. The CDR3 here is CASTLPQGGGYTF. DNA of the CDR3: TGTGCCAGCACCCTCCCACAGGGGGGCGGCTACACCTTC.

The DNA for the CDR3 is TGCAGCAGGACTAGGGGTCAAGAGACCCAGTACTTC. It translates to CSRTRGQETQYF. The gene calls are TRBV29-1 and TRBJ2-5, with 7 bases aligning to TRBD2. Germline values: CDR1 SQVTM, CDR2 ANQGSEA. CDR3 length equals 12 residues. Trimming cost V 8 bases and J 2 bases; bases outside gene matches: 5.

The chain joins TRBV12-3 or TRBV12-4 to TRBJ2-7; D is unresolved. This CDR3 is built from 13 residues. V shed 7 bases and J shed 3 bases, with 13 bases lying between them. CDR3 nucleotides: TGTGCCAGCAAAAGTACGGGCAGCTACGAGCAGTACTTC. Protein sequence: CASKSTGSYEQYF.

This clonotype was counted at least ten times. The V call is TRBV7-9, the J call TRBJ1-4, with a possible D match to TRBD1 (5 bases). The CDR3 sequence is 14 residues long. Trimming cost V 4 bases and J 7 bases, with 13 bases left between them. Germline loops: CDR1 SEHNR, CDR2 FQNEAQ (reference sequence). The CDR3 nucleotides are TGTGCCAGCAGCTCCGAGGGACGCCGTGAAAAACTGTTTTTT. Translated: CASSSEGRREKLFF.

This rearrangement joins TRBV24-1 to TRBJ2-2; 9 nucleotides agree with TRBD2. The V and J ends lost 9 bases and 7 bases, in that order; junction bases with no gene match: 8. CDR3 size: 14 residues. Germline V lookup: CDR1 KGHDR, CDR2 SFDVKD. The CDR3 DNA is TGTGCCACCGAGGCTAGCGGGACTGGCGGGGAGCTGTTTTTT. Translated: CATEASGTGGELFF.

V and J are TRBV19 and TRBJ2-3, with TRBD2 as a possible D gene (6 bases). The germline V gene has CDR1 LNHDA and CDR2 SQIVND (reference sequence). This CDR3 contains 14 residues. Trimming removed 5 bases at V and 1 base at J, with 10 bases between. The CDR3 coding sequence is TGTGCCAGTAGTTCACCGGGAGGCACAGATACGCAGTATTTT. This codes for CASSSPGGTDTQYF.

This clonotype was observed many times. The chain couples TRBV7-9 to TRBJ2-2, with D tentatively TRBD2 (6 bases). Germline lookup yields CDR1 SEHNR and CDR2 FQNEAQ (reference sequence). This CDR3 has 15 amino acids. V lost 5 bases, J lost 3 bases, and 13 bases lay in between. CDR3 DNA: TGTGCCAGCAGCCCATCTAGCGTAGACACCGGGGAGCTGTTTTTT. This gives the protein CASSPSSVDTGELFF.

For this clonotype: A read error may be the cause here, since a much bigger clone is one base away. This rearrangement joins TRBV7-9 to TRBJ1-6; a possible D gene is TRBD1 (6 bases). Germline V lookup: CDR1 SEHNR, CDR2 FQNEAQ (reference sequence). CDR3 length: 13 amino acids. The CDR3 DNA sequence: TGTGCCAGCGGCTTCGGACAGAATTCACCCCTCCACTTT. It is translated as CASGFGQNSPLHF.

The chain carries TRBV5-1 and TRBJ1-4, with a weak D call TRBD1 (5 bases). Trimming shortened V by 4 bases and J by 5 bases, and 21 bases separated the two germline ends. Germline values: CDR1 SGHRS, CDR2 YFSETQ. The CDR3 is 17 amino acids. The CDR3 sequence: CASSRQGLAGSNEKLFF. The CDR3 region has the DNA TGCGCCAGCAGCCGGCAGGGACTAGCGGGAAGCAATGAAAAACTGTTTTTT.

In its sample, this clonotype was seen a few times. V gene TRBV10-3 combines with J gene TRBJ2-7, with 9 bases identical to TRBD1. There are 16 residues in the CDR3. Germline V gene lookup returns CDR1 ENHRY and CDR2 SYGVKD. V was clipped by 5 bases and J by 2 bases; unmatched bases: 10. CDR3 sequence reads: CAISPGTGRVPYEQYF. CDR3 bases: TGTGCCATCAGTCCCGGGACAGGGCGGGTCCCCTACGAGCAGTACTTC.

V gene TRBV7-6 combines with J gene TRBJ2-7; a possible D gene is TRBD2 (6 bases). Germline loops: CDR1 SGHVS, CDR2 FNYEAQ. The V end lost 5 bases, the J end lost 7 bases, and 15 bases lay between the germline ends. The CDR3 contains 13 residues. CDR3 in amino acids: CASSRVTGGEQYF. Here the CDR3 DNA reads TGTGCCAGCAGCCGGGTCACCGGGGGTGAGCAGTACTTC. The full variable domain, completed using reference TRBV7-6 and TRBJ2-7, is GAGVSQSPRYKVTKRGQDVALRCDPISGHVSLYWYRQALGQGPEFLTYFNYEAQQDKSGLPNDRFSAERPEGSISTLTIQRTEQRDSAMYRCASSRVTGGEQYFGPGTRLTVT.

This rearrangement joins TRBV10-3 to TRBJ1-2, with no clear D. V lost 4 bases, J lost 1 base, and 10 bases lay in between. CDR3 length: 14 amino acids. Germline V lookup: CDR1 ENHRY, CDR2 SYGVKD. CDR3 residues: CAISAQADNYGYTF. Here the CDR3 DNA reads TGTGCCATCAGTGCTCAGGCCGATAACTATGGCTACACCTTC.

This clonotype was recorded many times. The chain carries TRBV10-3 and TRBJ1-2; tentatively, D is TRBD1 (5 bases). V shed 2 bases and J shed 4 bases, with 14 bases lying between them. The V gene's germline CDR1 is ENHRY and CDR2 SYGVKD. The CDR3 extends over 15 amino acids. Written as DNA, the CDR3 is TGTGCCATCAGTGAGGATGAAGGGGCCGGCTATGGCTACACCTTC. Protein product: CAISEDEGAGYGYTF.

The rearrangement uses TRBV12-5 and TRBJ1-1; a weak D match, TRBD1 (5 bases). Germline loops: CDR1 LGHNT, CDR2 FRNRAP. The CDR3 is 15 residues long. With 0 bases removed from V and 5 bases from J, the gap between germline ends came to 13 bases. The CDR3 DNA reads TGTGCTAGTGGTTTGGTCAAACAGGAGGGGACTGAAGCTTTCTTT. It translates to CASGLVKQEGTEAFF.

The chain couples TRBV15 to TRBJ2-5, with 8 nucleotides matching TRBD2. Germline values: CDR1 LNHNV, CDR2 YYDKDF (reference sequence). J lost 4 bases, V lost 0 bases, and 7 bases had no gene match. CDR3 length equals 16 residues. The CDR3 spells CATSRDRVAGGETQYF. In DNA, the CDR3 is TGTGCCACCAGCAGAGATCGGGTGGCGGGAGGAGAGACCCAGTACTTC.

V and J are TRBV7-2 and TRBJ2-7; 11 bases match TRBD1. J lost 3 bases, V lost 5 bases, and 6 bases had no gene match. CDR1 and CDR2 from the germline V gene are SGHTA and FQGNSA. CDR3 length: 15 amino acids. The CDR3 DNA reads TGTGCCAGCAGCCAGTTGGACAGGGGGCTCTACGAGCAGTACTTC. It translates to CASSQLDRGLYEQYF.

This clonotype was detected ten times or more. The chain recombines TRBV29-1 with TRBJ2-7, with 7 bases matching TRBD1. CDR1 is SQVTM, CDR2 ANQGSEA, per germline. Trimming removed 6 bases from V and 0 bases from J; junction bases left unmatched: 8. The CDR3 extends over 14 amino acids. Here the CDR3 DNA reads TGCAGCGTCTCCGACAGGGCAAGCTCCTACGAGCAGTACTTC. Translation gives CSVSDRASSYEQYF.

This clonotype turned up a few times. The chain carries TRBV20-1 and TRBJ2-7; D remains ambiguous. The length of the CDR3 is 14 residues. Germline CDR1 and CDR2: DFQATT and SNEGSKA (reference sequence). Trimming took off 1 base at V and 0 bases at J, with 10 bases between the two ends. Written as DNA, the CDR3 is TGCAGTGCTAGAGGGGGAAGAAACTCCTACGAGCAGTACTTC. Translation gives CSARGGRNSYEQYF.

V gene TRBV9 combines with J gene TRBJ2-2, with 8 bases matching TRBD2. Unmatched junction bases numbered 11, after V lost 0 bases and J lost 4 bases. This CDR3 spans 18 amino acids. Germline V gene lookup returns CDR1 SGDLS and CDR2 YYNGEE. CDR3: CASSVESKRETATGELFF. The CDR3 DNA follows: TGTGCCAGCAGCGTAGAGTCCAAGCGGGAGACTGCCACCGGGGAGCTGTTTTTT.

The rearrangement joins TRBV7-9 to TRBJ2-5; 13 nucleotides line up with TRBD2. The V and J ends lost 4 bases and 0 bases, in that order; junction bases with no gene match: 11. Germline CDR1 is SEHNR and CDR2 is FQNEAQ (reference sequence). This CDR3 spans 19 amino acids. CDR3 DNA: TGTGCCAGCAGCTCGCCCCCCGCGACTAGCGGGAGGTACCAAGAGACCCAGTACTTC. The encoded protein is CASSSPPATSGRYQETQYF.